The sequence of this TCR beta chain was determined in a study of immune evolution from preneoplasia to lung adenocarcinoma (dated by TCRdb to the early 2020s). In terms of the full investigation: HLA loss of heterozygosity was found in about 6.7% of AIS, 15% of MIA and about a third of ADC lesions, and in no AAH lesions. Sample size was determined by specimen availability and not by a prior power calculation. Resected precursor lesions (AAH, AIS, MIA) and invasive adenocarcinomas were each compared against paired morphologically normal lung tissue. POLYSOLVER was used to infer Class I HLA alleles from exome data, while LOHHLA was used to detect allele-specific HLA loss. Immune contexture across lung adenocarcinoma precursors and invasive adenocarcinoma was profiled using immune gene expression, TCR sequencing and multiplex immunofluorescence. The immune data were integrated with whole exome sequencing and methylation data obtained from the same cohort of nodules. TCR sequencing data came from roughly 51 patients. It was reported in the study that over a hundred samples were used for TCR sequencing. The overall cohort was made up of 53 patients with pulmonary nodules who had surgical resection. Paper-wide results and their limitations: KRAS-mutant nodules showed the highest T cell clonality compared with EGFR-mutant or double wild-type lesions. Clonality was highest in normal lung, while later-stage lesions appeared to have lower clonality but higher T cell density and diversity. Because all patients came from Japan and China, whether the findings apply to Western populations was uncertain. Findings were based on association rather than direct causation; larger cohorts with long-term follow-up and longitudinal biopsies were deemed needed. Normal lung had the highest top T cell clone frequencies, which appeared to decline progressively from AAH through AIS, MIA and invasive adenocarcinoma.

TCR beta CDR3 regions were sequenced from DNA using the immunoSEQ hsTCRbeta Kit. The original methods were these. The ImmunoSEQ Analyzer was used to analyse the TCR sequencing data. T cell clonality was defined as 1 minus Pielou's evenness, calculated on productive rearrangements. The inverse Simpson index, applied to productive templates, was used to measure T cell diversity. T cell density was defined as TCR beta template counts normalized to usable DNA, with usable DNA estimated by amplification and sequencing of housekeeping genes. Two-sided Kruskal-Wallis tests were used to compare TCR metrics between histologic stages. As stored in TCRdb, this immuneACCESS dataset retains in-frame rearrangements with V and J assigned. A fraction of the clones does not appear; measured against another copy, unresolved V genes explain less than half of the discrepancy, and the remainder lacks a known reason. V and J calls and clone size are given by that table; D and trimming were obtained from the DNA. The sample includes approximately 11,000 clones, with about four fifths observed a single time. The ten largest clones represent 1.5% to 2% of the sample.

Resection was performed on patients in Japan or China between 2014 and 2017. Two lung cancer pathologists independently confirmed the histologic diagnosis of each case on H&E slides. Premalignant or tumor cells were enriched for nucleic acid extraction by macro-dissection performed after pathologic assessment. FFPE tissue was used for DNA isolation with the AllPrep DNA/RNA FFPE Kit. The CDR1 and CDR2 encoded by the germline V gene are SGDLS and YYNGEE. Measured from the cysteine to the phenylalanine, the CDR3 is 17 residues long. Only the CDR3 DNA stays, 51 bases, in frame from base 1. Trimming removed 0 bases from V and 5 bases from J, leaving 20 bases between the germline ends. This clone was seen a few times. Its binding antigen is unknown. The input lacks base qualities; no much larger clone sits a single base away.

The sequence joins TRBV9 to TRBJ2-5; a tentative D match to TRBD1 spans 6 bases. Sequencing was carried out using FFPE minimally invasive lung adenocarcinoma tissue. The cell subset or site tag for this specimen amounts to: micro-invasive lung adenocarcinoma (MIA). This clonotype was obtained from a person aged 70 to 85 with lung adenocarcinoma. The encoded CDR3 is CASSVGIVTWGPETQYF. The base sequence is TGTGCCAGCAGCGTAGGAATAGTGACTTGGGGGCCCGAGACCCAGTACTTC.